This TCR beta chain was identified during a study of shared clonotypes between healthy human individuals. The protocol was immunoSEQ multiplex PCR, while the TCRdb copy is restricted to in-frame clones and leaves out a portion. The data contain around 1.9 million clones, 85% to 95% of them singletons. Selected positively for CCR7 and CD45RO-negative, naive CD8 cells excluded terminally differentiated effector memory CD45RA+ cells. Germline CDR1 and CDR2: MNHEY and SVGAGI. The V end was cut by 2 bases, the J end by 4 bases, with 15 bases between. The CDR3 loop spans 15 amino acids. A note on this clone: The target antigen is unknown.

Study-level findings and limits: Generation of non-shared clonotypes was less probable than generation of clonotypes shared by all four donors.

The genes are TRBV6-5 and TRBJ2-7; possibly TRBD1 for D (5 bases). Sequencing input: naive CD8+ T cells from PBMCs. This receptor was taken from a man aged 18 to 30 in good health. Some clones in this sample may be carry-over from other donors' samples. Written as DNA, the CDR3 is TGTGCCAGCAGTTACGGCTCAGGGCGATCATACGAGCAGTACTTC. It is translated as CASSYGSGRSYEQYF.